Shown below are 13 T cell receptor beta chains from a single sample sequenced in a study of cytomegalovirus exposure and HLA in healthy donors (dated by TCRdb to the late 2010s). Preparation of the library involved the immunoSEQ multiplex PCR assay. A mixture of 60 forward primers for TCR Vbeta segments and 13 reverse primers for TCR Jbeta segments was used in the multiplex PCR. TCRdb obtained this table from immuneACCESS and retained in-frame rearrangements with V and J assigned. These tables miss some clones; where compared with another copy, unresolved V genes account for less than half of the shortfall, and the remainder is unexplained. A total of under 200,000 clones appear in this sample, around three quarters of them only once. Approximately 5.1% of the sample rests with the top ten. Material: PBMCs. The origin of the receptors is a middle-aged man in good health and CMV-seronegative.

The V and J genes are TRBV4-1 and TRBJ1-5; TRBD1 matches 8 bases. With V trimmed by 0 bases and J by 8 bases, 12 bases remained unmatched. There are 17 residues in the CDR3. CDR1 is MGHRA and CDR2 is YSYEKL in the germline V gene. The CDR3 coding sequence is TGCGCCAGCAGCCAAGATGGGTCCAGGGGGCTCGGGGAGCCCCAGCATTTT. This encodes CASSQDGSRGLGEPQHF.

The count of this clone is one. The rearrangement uses TRBV30 and TRBJ2-7, with D tentatively TRBD1 (5 bases). The germline V and J ends were trimmed by 0 bases and 3 bases, with 9 bases remaining between them. This CDR3 has 13 amino acids. The germline V gene has CDR1 GTSNPN and CDR2 SVGIG (reference sequence). The CDR3 nucleotides are TGTGCCTGGAGTGTAGGGCAGGGCTACGAGCAGTACTTC. This codes for CAWSVGQGYEQYF.

The chain links TRBV30 to TRBJ2-2; 9 bases are shared with TRBD1. Per the germline V gene, CDR1 is GTSNPN and CDR2 is SVGIG (reference sequence). CDR3 length equals 13 residues. The V and J ends lost 3 bases and 5 bases, in that order; junction bases with no gene match: 1. CDR3 in DNA: TGTGCCTGGAGGGGGACAGGGACCGGGGAGCTGTTTTTT. It encodes CAWRGTGTGELFF.

The table lists this clone with a few counts. V and J are TRBV6-6 and TRBJ1-2, with a tentative D call TRBD1 (6 bases). Germline assignment: CDR1 MNHNY and CDR2 SVGAGI (reference sequence). CDR3 size: 15 residues. The ends were cut back, 0 bases at V and 3 bases at J, with 11 bases in the middle. CDR3 DNA sequence: TGTGCCAGCAGTTACTCGGGGGCAGGGGACTATGGCTACACCTTC. It is translated as CASSYSGAGDYGYTF.

The chain combines TRBV5-8 with TRBJ1-5; a possible D gene is TRBD1 (6 bases). This CDR3 contains 18 residues. Trimming took 6 bases from V and 7 from J, leaving 29 bases between them. The germline V gene encodes CDR1 SGHTS and CDR2 YDEGEE. CDR3 in DNA: TGTGCCAGCACCTTTAGGGGGAACAGTTTGGAACCAACCCAGCCCCAGCATTTT. It translates to CASTFRGNSLEPTQPQHF.

The chain has TRBV6-5 and TRBJ2-1; D perhaps matches TRBD2 (6 bases). CDR3 length: 16 amino acids. Germline V lookup: CDR1 MNHEY, CDR2 SVGAGI. The ends were cut back, 1 base at V and 4 bases at J, with 14 bases in the middle. The CDR3: CASSYYQTRPYNEQFF. The CDR3 coding sequence is TGTGCCAGCAGTTACTATCAGACTAGACCTTACAATGAGCAGTTCTTC.

The CDR3 nucleotides are TGTGCCAGCAGCTCGGGCGGGGGGTACGTATACGAGCAGTACTTC. It translates to CASSSGGGYVYEQYF. The V call is TRBV9, the J call TRBJ2-7; 8 bases are a match to TRBD2. Trimming removed 4 bases from V and 4 bases from J; junction bases left unmatched: 10. The CDR3 length is 15 residues. Germline V gene sequence: CDR1 SGDLS, CDR2 YYNGEE.

This clone was recorded a few times. This sequence joins TRBV23-1 and TRBJ2-1; D is uncertain. TRBV23-1 is recorded as an ORF, its role being uncertain. The CDR3 sequence is 16 residues long. Trimming removed 7 bases at V and 7 bases at J, with 23 bases between. The CDR3 spells CASTELPDHSGNEQFF. For the CDR3, the DNA is TGCGCCAGCACAGAACTCCCCGATCATTCAGGTAATGAGCAGTTCTTC.

The gene calls are TRBV19 and TRBJ1-1; 10 nucleotides match TRBD1. V lost 4 bases, J lost 13 bases, and 12 bases stayed unmatched. The CDR3 length is 14 residues. The V gene's germline CDR1 is LNHDA and CDR2 SQIVND (reference sequence). CDR3 protein: CASSTSGTGVYGFF. CDR3 coding DNA: TGTGCCAGTAGTACCTCCGGGACAGGGGTCTACGGTTTCTTT.

J is TRBJ2-1 and V is TRBV18; unclear D gene. The length of the CDR3 is 13 residues. With 0 bases removed from V and 6 bases from J, the gap between germline ends came to 6 bases. The germline V gene encodes CDR1 KGHSH and CDR2 LQKENI. CDR3 bases: TGTGCCAGCTCACCACCGTCAGGCAATGAGCAGTTCTTC. Translation: CASSPPSGNEQFF.

J is TRBJ2-5 and V is TRBV5-8, with D hard to call. The germline V and J ends were trimmed by 1 base and 5 bases, with 9 bases remaining between them. The CDR3 extends over 13 amino acids. From germline, CDR1 is SGHTS and CDR2 YDEGEE. Here the CDR3 reads CASSLYGAETQYF. The CDR3 DNA reads TGTGCCAGCAGCTTGTACGGAGCGGAGACCCAGTACTTC.

This CDR3 reads CASSPGQPRGSTDTQYF. The CDR3 DNA sequence: TGCGCCAGCAGCCCGGGACAGCCCCGCGGGAGCACAGATACGCAGTATTTT. This chain links TRBV4-1 with TRBJ2-3; 7 positions agree with TRBD1. CDR1 and CDR2 from the germline V gene are MGHRA and YSYEKL. The CDR3 covers 17 residues. Trimming at V came to 4 bases and at J to 0 bases, leaving 10 bases not matched to a gene.

The CDR3 nucleotides read TGTGCCAGCAGTTTCCAGGGGGCGGTCTACAATGAGCAGTTCTTC. Translated, it gives CASSFQGAVYNEQFF. The V and J genes are TRBV6-6 and TRBJ2-1, with TRBD1 matching over 8 bases. V trimming: 4 bases; J trimming: 3 bases; junction bases outside the gene matches: 5. Per germline, CDR1 MNHNY and CDR2 SVGAGI (reference sequence). The CDR3 sequence is 15 residues long.